The source of this T cell receptor (beta chain) is a study of pediatric ulcerative colitis. Study findings and constraints: A couple of patients' blood samples yielded substantially fewer templates. Ulcerative colitis patients shared more blood-rectal clones than controls. A couple of rectal CDR3 clonotypes occurred in all ulcerative colitis patients.

The CDR3 sequence is 16 residues long. Germline CDR1 SGHAT, CDR2 FQNNGV. The ends lost 4 bases at V and 5 bases at J; junction bases unmatched: 11. Up to 500,000 reads were sequenced per sample. Data came from immunoSEQ multiplex PCR; TCRdb stores just in-frame clones and leaves some out. Of 32,000 or so clones detected, 82% appear once; the ten largest clones hold around 4.5%. Regarding this clone: Its antigen is still unknown.

J is TRBJ2-5 and V is TRBV11-2, with 9 positions matching TRBD1. Sequenced: blood. The receptor was derived from a boy younger than 18 with severe ulcerative colitis. The CDR3 loop reads CASSSPIYGQGETQYF. CDR3 bases: TGTGCCAGCAGCTCCCCCATATACGGACAGGGGGAGACCCAGTACTTC. The whole variable domain, remainder taken from reference TRBV11-2 and TRBJ2-5, is EAGVAQSPRYKIIEKRQSVAFWCNPISGHATLYWYQQILGQGPKLLIQFQNNGVVDDSQLPKDRFSAERLKGVDSTLKIQPAKLEDSAVYLCASSSPIYGQGETQYFGPGTRLLVL.